This TCR beta chain was recovered during a study of blood T cell repertoires in COVID-19. The repertoire was sequenced with immunoSEQ multiplex PCR; TCRdb's copy has only in-frame clones and lacks some. This sample has about 150,000 clones, with approximately 90% found just once. The count of this clone is one. There are 11 residues in the CDR3. Germline CDR1 MNHEY, CDR2 SVGAGI. V shed 5 bases and J shed 7 bases, with 9 bases lying between them. This TCR was recovered from a woman in her fifties or sixties with active or convalescent COVID-19. V usage is TRBV6-5 and J usage is TRBJ2-7; D not certain. The specimen was peripheral blood. CDR3: CASSQNEEQYF. The CDR3 DNA follows: TGTGCCAGCAGTCAGAATGAAGAGCAGTACTTC.